The entry below describes one T cell receptor (beta chain). What it recognizes is unknown. This entry is derived from a study of cytomegalovirus exposure and HLA in healthy donors. General observations from the study: In the analysis, some V segments, TRBV6-2 and TRBV6-3 included, were excluded as indistinguishable. It was reportedly the case that the classifier diagnosed cytomegalovirus status with high specificity and sensitivity.

The PCR made use of 60 Vbeta and 13 Jbeta primers. In the authors' workflow: A later analysis tallied about 80 million unique TCR beta chains, around 9.9 million of them shared. The repertoire was sequenced with immunoSEQ multiplex PCR; TCRdb's copy has only in-frame clones and lacks some. Clone size and the V and J calls come from that table; the DNA yielded D and trimming. This listing includes 150,000 to 200,000 clones. Germline values: CDR1 SGHVS, CDR2 FNYEAQ. The CDR3 extends over 18 amino acids. Trimming left V 3 bases short and J 5 bases short, with 23 bases between. V is TRBV7-6 and J is TRBJ1-5, with a weak D call TRBD1 (5 bases). The specimen was PBMCs. The receptor comes from a man aged 25 to 45 in good health and CMV-seronegative. This chain's CDR3 is CASSFAPPEGATYQPQHF. Here the CDR3 DNA reads TGTGCCAGCAGCTTCGCCCCACCCGAAGGGGCCACGTATCAGCCCCAGCATTTT.